The present TCR beta chain was sequenced within a study of cytomegalovirus exposure and HLA in healthy donors. Study-level background: The study placed 80% to 85% of its approximately 360 genotyped donors in the Caucasian-associated ancestry cluster.

V lost 3 bases, J lost 4 bases, and 5 bases stayed unmatched. CDR1 and CDR2 (germline): GTSNPN, SVGIG (reference sequence). The CDR3 has 14 amino acids. Researchers ran the PCR with 60 Vbeta and 13 Jbeta primers. Only in-frame clones appear in the TCRdb table, and some are missing; sequencing was by immunoSEQ multiplex PCR. This table holds more than 80,000 clones, around 70% found once. Sequenced sample: PBMCs. V is TRBV30 and J is TRBJ2-3; 9 bases agree with TRBD2. The clonotype comes from a boy younger than 18 in good health and CMV-seronegative. The DNA of the CDR3 is TGTGCCTGGAGGCTAGCGGGATCTCCAGATACGCAGTATTTT. This gives the protein CAWRLAGSPDTQYF. The whole variable domain, filled in from reference TRBV30 and TRBJ2-3, reads SQTIHQWPATLVQPVGSPLSLECTVEGTSNPNLYWYRQAAGRGLQLLFYSVGIGQISSEVPQNLSASRPQDRQFILSSKKLLLSDSGFYLCAWRLAGSPDTQYFGPGTRLTVL.